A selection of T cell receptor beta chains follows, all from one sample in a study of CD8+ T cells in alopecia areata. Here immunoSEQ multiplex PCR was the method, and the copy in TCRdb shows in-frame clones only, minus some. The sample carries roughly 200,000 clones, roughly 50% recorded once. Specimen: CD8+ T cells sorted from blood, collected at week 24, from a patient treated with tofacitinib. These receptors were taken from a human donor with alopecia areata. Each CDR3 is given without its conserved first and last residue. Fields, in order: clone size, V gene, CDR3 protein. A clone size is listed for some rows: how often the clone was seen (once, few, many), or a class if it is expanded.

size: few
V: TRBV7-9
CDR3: ASSLQGNGYT

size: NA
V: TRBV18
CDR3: ASSSTLSTDTQY

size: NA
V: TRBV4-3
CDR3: ASSQAPGVTEQF

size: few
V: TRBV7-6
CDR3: ASSSPGGDTYEQY

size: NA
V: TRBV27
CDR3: ASSFRTDISTGELF

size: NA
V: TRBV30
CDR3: AWSGGGVYGYT

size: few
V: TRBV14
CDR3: ASSQRRTADTQY

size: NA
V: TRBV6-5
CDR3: ASKRGASNQPQH

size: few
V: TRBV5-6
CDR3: ASSLGAGAYEQY

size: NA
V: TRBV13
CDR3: ASSLVDRAYEQY

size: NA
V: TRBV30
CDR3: AWSFEDRARGANVLT

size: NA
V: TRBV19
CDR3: ASMAGAGELF

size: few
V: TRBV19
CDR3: ASSVQGQETQY

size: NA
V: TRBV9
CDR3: ASSGGQEKGLEAF

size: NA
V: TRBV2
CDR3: ASRDSYEQY

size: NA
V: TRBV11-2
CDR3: ASSHRTGVNTGELF

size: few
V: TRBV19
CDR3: ASSVGTEAF

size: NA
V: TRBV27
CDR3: ASRDRDKGDQPQH

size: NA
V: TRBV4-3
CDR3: ASSQDPTGTDTYNEQF

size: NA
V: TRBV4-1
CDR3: ASSPAEGREQY

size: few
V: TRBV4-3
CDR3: ASSQVMGGRSPLH

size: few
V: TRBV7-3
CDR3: ASSLGAGSEAF

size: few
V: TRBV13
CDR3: ASSLDWGSSYNEQF

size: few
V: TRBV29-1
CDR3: SVEGQGGTDTQY

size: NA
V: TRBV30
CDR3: AWSIGAGDNSPLH

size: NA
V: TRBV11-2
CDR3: ASSLFLTTEAF

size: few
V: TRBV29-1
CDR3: SVAYTEAF

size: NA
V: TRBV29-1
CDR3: SGGTGTNTEAF

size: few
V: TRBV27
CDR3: ASSLFRQVQETQY

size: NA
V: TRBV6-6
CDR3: ASSSVTGTDTDTQY

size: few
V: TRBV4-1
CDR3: ASSQDPGSNEKLF

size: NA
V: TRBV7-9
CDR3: ASSTTGLGDYGYT

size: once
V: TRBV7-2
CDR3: ASRLGQGVAF

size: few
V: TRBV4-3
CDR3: ASSQDTGWRETQY

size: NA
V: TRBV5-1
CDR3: ASSWVEERGEQY

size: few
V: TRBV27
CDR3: ASRDETGGGQKLF

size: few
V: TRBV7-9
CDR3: ASSQHGAYEQY

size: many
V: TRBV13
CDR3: ASSSKESSYNEQF

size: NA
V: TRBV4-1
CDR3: ASSQVDGQGDGYT

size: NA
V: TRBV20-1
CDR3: SAPGGYGYT

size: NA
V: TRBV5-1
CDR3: ASSLEGGTRPMNTEAF

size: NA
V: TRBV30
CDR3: ARSSGGALDTQY

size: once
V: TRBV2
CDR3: ATKTSPNEQF

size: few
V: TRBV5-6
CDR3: ASSTGQVRYEQY

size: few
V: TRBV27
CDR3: ASSSPERYEQY

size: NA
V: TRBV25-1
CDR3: ASSEVISGAYEQY

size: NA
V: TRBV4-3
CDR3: ASSQDRGNYGYT

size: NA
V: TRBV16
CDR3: ASSQTGLAYNEQF

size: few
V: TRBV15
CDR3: ATRGGQNEKLF

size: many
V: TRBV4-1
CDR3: ASSQGPDSLLNGYT

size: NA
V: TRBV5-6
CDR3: ASSAGQATEAF

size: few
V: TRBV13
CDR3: ASSLAHTEAF

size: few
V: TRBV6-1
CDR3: ASSLGRGTEAF

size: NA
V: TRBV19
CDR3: ASRSHPTGELF